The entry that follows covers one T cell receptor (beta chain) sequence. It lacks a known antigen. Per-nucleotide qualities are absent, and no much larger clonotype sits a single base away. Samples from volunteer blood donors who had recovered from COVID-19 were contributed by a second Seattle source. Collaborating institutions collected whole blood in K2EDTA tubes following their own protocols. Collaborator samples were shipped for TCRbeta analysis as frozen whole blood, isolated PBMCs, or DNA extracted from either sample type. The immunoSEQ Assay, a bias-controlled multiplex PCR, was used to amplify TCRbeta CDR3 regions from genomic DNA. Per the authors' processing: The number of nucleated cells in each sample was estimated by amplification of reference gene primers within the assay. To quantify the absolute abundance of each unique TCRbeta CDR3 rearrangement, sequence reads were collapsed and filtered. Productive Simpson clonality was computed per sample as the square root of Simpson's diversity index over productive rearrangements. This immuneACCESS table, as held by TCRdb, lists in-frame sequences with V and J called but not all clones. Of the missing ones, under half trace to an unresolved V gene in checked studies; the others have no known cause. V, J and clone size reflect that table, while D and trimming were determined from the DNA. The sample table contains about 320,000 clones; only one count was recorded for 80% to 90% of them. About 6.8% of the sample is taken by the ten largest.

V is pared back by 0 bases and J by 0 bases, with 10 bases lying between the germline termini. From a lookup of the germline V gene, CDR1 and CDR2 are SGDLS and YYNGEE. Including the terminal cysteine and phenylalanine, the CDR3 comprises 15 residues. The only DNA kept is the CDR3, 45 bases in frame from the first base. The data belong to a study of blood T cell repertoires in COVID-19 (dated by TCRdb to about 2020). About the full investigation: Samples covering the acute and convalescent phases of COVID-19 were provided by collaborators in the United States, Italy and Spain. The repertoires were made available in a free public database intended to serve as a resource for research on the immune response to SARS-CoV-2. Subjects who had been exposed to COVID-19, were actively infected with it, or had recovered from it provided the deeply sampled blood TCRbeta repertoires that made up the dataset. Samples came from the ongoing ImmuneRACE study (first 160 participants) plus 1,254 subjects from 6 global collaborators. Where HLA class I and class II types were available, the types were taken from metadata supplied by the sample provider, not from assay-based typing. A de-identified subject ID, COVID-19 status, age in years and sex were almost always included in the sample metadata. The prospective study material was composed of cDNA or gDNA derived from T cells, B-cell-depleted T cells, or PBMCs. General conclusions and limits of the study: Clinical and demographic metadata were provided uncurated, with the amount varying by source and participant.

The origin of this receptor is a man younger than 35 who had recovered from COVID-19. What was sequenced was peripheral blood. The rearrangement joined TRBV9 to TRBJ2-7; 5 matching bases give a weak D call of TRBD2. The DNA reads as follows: TGTGCCAGCAGCGTAGGAGGGAGTGGCTCCTACGAGCAGTACTTC. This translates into CASSVGGSGSYEQYF.